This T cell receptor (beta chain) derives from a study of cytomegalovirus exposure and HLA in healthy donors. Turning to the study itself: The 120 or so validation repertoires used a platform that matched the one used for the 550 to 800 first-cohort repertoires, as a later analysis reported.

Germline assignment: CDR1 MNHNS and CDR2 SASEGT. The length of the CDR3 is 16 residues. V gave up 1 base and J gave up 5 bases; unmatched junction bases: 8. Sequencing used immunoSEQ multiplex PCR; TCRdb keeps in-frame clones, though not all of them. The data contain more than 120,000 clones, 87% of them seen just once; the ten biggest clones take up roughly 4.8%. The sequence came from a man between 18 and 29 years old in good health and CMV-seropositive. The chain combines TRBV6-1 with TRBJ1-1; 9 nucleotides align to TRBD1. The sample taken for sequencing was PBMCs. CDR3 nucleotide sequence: TGTGCCAGCAGTGAAGGGATTGGGGACAGGGATACTGAAGCTTTCTTT. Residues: CASSEGIGDRDTEAFF.